This T cell receptor (beta chain) stems from a study of T cells in Graves' hyperthyroidism and ophthalmopathy. Criteria for exclusion of patients were uncontrolled infection, other autoimmune disease, pregnancy or lactation. RNA transcripts served as the template for amplifying TCR beta CDR3 regions. RT-PCR in the first round (using the HTBI primer set) targeted the TCR CDR3. TCRdb recomputed calls from the multiplex PCR reads with MiXCR, one row per CDR3 protein. The sample has approximately 620,000 distinct CDR3 sequences; approximately 14% are singletons. Findings and caveats of the study: Most clonotypes expanded in thyroid above 0.001 were likewise present in blood.

The CDR3 is made up of 15 amino acids. V was cut by 4 bases and J by 8 bases, with 19 bases left in between. The germline gives CDR1 SGHDN, CDR2 FVKESK. This clonotype occurred a few times. Its antigen is unknown. The V call is TRBV14, the J call TRBJ2-3, with D unresolved. Sequencing was carried out using blood. The TCR sequence derives from a woman aged 25 to 39 with Graves' hyperthyroidism that later progressed to Graves' ophthalmopathy. The CDR3 coding sequence is TGTGCCAGCAGCCCCCTGTTTTCAGGTCCGGGTACGCAGTATTTT. Protein product: CASSPLFSGPGTQYF.